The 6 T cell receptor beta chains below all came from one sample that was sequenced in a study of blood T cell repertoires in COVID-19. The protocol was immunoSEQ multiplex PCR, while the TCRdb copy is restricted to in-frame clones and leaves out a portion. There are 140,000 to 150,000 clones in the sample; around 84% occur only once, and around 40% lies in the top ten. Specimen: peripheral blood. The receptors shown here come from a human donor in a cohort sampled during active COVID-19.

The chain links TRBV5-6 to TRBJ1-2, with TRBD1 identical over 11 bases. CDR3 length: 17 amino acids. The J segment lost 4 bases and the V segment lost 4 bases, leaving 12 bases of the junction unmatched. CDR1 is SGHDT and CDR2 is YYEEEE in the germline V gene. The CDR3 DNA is TGTGCCAGCAGCCCGGACGGGACAGGGGGACCTACCTATGGCTACACCTTC. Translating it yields CASSPDGTGGPTYGYTF.

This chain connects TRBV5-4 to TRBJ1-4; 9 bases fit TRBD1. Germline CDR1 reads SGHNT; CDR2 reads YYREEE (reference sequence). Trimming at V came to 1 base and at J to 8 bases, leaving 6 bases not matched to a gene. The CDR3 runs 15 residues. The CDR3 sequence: CASSLKGQGREKLFF. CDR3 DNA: TGTGCCAGCAGCTTGAAGGGACAGGGAAGGGAAAAACTGTTTTTT.

CDR3 in amino acids: CASSVGARGGEKLFF. In nucleotides, the CDR3 is TGTGCCAGCAGCGTAGGGGCCAGGGGCGGTGAAAAACTGTTTTTT. J is TRBJ1-4 and V is TRBV9, with TRBD1 as a possible D gene (6 bases). Germline V gene data show CDR1 as SGDLS and CDR2 as YYNGEE. Trimming shortened V by 0 bases and J by 7 bases, and 13 bases separated the two germline ends. The CDR3 is 15 amino acids. Combining the CDR3 with reference TRBV9 and TRBJ1-4 gives the whole variable domain DSGVTQTPKHLITATGQRVTLRCSPRSGDLSVYWYQQSLDQGLQFLIQYYNGEERAKGNILERFSAQQFPDLHSELNLSSLELGDSALYFCASSVGARGGEKLFFGSGTQLSVL.

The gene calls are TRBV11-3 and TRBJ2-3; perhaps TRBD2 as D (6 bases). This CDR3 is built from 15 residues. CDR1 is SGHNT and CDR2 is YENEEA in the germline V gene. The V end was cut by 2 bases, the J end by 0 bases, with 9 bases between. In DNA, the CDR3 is TGTGCCAGCAGCTTATTTGGGGGGAGCACAGATACGCAGTATTTT. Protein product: CASSLFGGSTDTQYF.

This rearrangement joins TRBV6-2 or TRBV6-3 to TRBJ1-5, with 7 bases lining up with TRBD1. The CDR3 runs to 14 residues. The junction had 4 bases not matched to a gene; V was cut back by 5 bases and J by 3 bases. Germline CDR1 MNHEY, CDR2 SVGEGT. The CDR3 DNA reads TGTGCCAGCAGTCGCAGGGGGACCAATCAGCCCCAGCATTTT. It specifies CASSRRGTNQPQHF.

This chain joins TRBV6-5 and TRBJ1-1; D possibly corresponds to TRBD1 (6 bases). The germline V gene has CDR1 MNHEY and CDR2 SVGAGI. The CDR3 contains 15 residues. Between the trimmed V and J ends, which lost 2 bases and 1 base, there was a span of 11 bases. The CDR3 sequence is CASSYPGTKNTEAFF. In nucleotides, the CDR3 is TGTGCCAGCAGTTACCCGGGGACAAAGAACACTGAAGCTTTCTTT.